What follows is one T cell receptor (beta chain) and its context. Which antigen it targets is not known. Base qualities are missing; no much larger clone stands one base away. This specimen belongs to a study of Tregs in tolerant kidney transplant recipients (dated by TCRdb to the late 2010s). Regarding the research as a whole: The study used TCRbeta sequencing to identify donor-specific regulatory T cells before combined kidney and bone marrow transplantation, then tracked those cells after transplant. Several methods of expanding Tregs specific for an allogeneic donor were compared by TCRbeta repertoire sequencing in a few healthy controls.

Genomic DNA was extracted from sorted cells with the QIAGEN DNeasy Blood and Tissue Kit for TCRbeta CDR3 sequencing. Through immunoSEQ, high-throughput TCRbeta CDR3 sequencing was done commercially, including PCR amplification with internal controls and bias correction. Per the original workflow: A unique productive TCRbeta sequence was defined by the CDR3 nucleotide sequence when primers matched, and otherwise by the CDR3 amino acid sequence together with the Vbeta and Jbeta genes. Sorting error was corrected by removing sequences shared between sorted populations at a frequency ratio of 2:1 or less, and the remaining shared sequences were assigned to the higher population. A sequence counted as donor-reactive if, in CFSE-low cells, the sequence had a frequency of at least 0.01% and was expanded at least 5-fold compared with unstimulated cells. Repertoire divergence was quantified by Jensen-Shannon divergence calculated from the top 100 TCRbeta sequences ranked by frequency. For samples with multiple sequencing runs, sorting error was corrected separately for each run before the runs were pooled. Imported from immuneACCESS, the table was reduced by TCRdb to in-frame sequences with V and J called. These copies leave out some clones; in studies compared against another copy, an unresolved V gene accounts for under half, and the cause of the remainder is not known. V and J calls and clone size come straight from that table; D and trimming were deduced from the DNA. The sample contains 40,000 to 50,000 clones, roughly nine tenths of them found a single time. 0.55% to 0.85% of the sample comes from the top ten.

The study at large found these results: Biological reproducibility was not examined directly, but technical replication error appeared to be minimal. Expanding Tregs with activated donor B cells appeared to identify the most biologically relevant and donor-specific TCRbeta repertoire. Because the study included only a small number of patients, the results must be confirmed in larger populations and under other immunosuppression protocols.

Thawed PBMCs were FACS-sorted into unstimulated Tregs (CD4+CD25+CD127-), CD4+ non-Tregs (CD4+CD25-), CD4 cells and CD8 cells. Before Treg sorting, thawed PBMCs were rested overnight at 37°C with 200 IU/ml IL-2. Healthy control blood came either as purchased buffy coats or from healthy volunteers. Healthy control blood was processed to PBMCs with a Ficoll density gradient and then cryopreserved, whereas patient PBMCs were collected both before and after transplant. V gives up 0 bases and J gives up 3 bases, and the segment between their germline ends measures 14 bases. Looking up the germline V gene yields CDR1 SGHRS and CDR2 YFSETQ. The CDR3 numbers 16 residues from cysteine through phenylalanine. The DNA shown is the 48-base CDR3, in frame from base 1.

This receptor was identified in a human donor in good health. The chain joins TRBV5-1 to TRBJ2-3; tentative D gene TRBD1, with 6 bases matching. Sequencing used Tregs from blood. The nucleotide sequence reads as follows: TGCGCCAGCAGCTTGGGGACAGCCTTATGGACAGATACGCAGTATTTT. It codes for CASSLGTALWTDTQYF.